This TCR beta chain is drawn from a study of blood T cell repertoires in COVID-19. Whole-study context: The United States, Italy and Spain provided the acute and convalescent COVID-19 samples. T cells, B-cell-depleted T cells, or PBMCs provided the cDNA or gDNA that served as material.

Germline assignment: CDR1 LGHDT and CDR2 YNNKEL (reference sequence). The germline V and J ends were trimmed by 4 bases and 0 bases, with 4 bases remaining between them. This CDR3 contains 13 residues. Methods used by the authors: Reference gene primer amplification in the assay estimated nucleated cell counts. The assay was immunoSEQ multiplex PCR, and TCRdb's table has in-frame clones only and misses some. D and trimming were read from the DNA, whereas the V and J calls and clone size are those reported in that table. The table includes a few hundred thousand clones, roughly 87% detected once. The TCR sequence derives from a man aged 35-49 years with active or convalescent COVID-19. The specimen was peripheral blood. J is TRBJ2-1 and V is TRBV3-1 (or the pseudogene TRBV3-2); the D is unclear. CDR3 sequence reads: CASSPSSYNEQFF. The CDR3 DNA is TGTGCCAGCAGCCCGAGCTCCTACAATGAGCAGTTCTTC.